This T cell receptor (beta chain) was sequenced in a study of cytomegalovirus exposure and HLA in healthy donors. V trimming: 4 bases; J trimming: 7 bases; junction bases outside the gene matches: 7. The CDR3 length is 15 residues. Germline values: CDR1 SGHVS, CDR2 FQNEAQ. The PCR used 60 Vbeta and 13 Jbeta primers. Per the original data handling: Among the unique TCR beta chains that a later analysis counted, about 84 million in all, approximately 12 million were shared. The assay was immunoSEQ multiplex PCR, and TCRdb's table has in-frame clones only and misses some. For V, J and clone size, that table is used; D and trimming come from the DNA. The data contain some 200,000 clones, 80% to 85% of them singletons.

The receptor's source is a man aged 40-55 years in good health and CMV-seropositive. The J gene is TRBJ2-1, the V gene TRBV7-8; 10 nucleotides line up with TRBD2. The material sequenced was PBMCs. CDR3 nucleotides: TGTGCCAGCAGCTACAGCGGGGGGGCCTTTAATGAGCAGTTCTTC. It is translated as CASSYSGGAFNEQFF.